Included here is one TCR beta chain sequence, with context. Its antigen is currently unknown. This entry comes from a study of regulatory and conventional T cells in RAG deficiency. Findings and caveats of the study: Compared with controls, unique Treg TCR beta sequences dropped roughly 100-fold in Omenn syndrome and CID/AS. In Omenn syndrome, Treg and Tconv repertoires overlapped >75%.

Genomic DNA came from blood conventional CD4+ T cells gated CD25-low CD127-high. TCRdb's table, derived via immunoSEQ multiplex PCR, lists solely in-frame clones and lacks some. Here the sample spans just over 30,000 clones, approximately 96% being singletons. Germline V CDR1 and CDR2: MNHEY, SVGAGI. The CDR3 contains 15 residues. The sample also formed part of further work on regulatory T cells. That report notes: The primer mix had 52 TRBV and 13 TRBJ primers.

Sequenced input: CD25- CD4+ T cells sorted from blood. The TCR was taken from a human donor in good health. J is TRBJ2-5 and V is TRBV6-5; a weak D match, TRBD1 (5 bases). The end of the DNA is better explained by TRBJ2-7, so the J call may be wrong. CDR3 DNA sequence: TGTGCCAGCAGTTCAGCAGGGCGAAGGTCTTACGAGCAGTACTTC. This gives the protein CASSSAGRRSYEQYF.